In its sample, the clone carrying this TCR beta chain was seen a few times. Its antigen is undetermined. A library of TCRbeta sequences, prepared with unique molecular identifiers, was generated. Each CDR3 protein is one row after TCRdb ran MiXCR on the PCR reads. The table has 120,000 to 150,000 distinct CDR3 sequences, around 8.5% seen once. This CDR3 is 18 amino acids long. Germline trimming cut 0 bases from V and 3 bases from J; bases unmatched to any gene: 11. Germline CDR1 is SGHRS and CDR2 is YFSETQ. This sample was included in a study of T-cell reconstitution after alpha-beta-depleted transplantation in children. Broader study findings: Most T-cell counts and diversity one year after the transplant came from T cells that were newly produced. Surviving recipient T cells and intrathymic progenitors accounted for some patients' high TCRbeta diversity at day 60. Several hundred expanded graft clones reportedly gave rise to the alpha-beta T cells present about two months after transplant.

This chain uses TRBV5-1 with TRBJ1-4, with 7 positions matching TRBD1. This specimen consisted of PBMCs, mostly from graft donor cells, obtained 180 days after TCRalphabeta/CD19-depleted stem cell transplant. The sequence derives from a female patient between 2 and 15 years old who had a stem cell transplant for congenital amegakaryocytic thrombocytopenia, so the T cells may come from the graft donor. CDR3 sequence: CASSLGDRRRTANEKLFF. In DNA, the CDR3 is TGCGCCAGCAGCTTGGGGGACAGACGGCGGACGGCTAATGAAAAACTGTTTTTT. Full variable domain (remainder filled in from reference TRBV5-1 and TRBJ1-4): KAGVTQTPRYLIKTRGQQVTLSCSPISGHRSVSWYQQTPGQGLQFLFEYFSETQRNKGNFPGRFSGRQFSNSRSEMNVSTLELGDSALYLCASSLGDRRRTANEKLFFGSGTQLSVL.